The 30 T cell receptor beta chains given below trace back to one sample, sequenced in a study of tissue T cells after allogeneic stem cell transplantation. TCRdb's table, derived via immunoSEQ multiplex PCR, lists solely in-frame clones and lacks some. The sample lists around 8,700 clones; 40% to 50% were seen once. This sample's time point: mouse harvest day 7 after allogeneic transplant. The graft held 10^6 splenic CD5+ T cells and 10^7 T-cell-depleted bone marrow cells. The sequenced sample was skin. All receptors come from a female BALB/c mouse given C57BL/6 T cells with graft-versus-host disease after an allogeneic hematopoietic cell transplant.

Points on this clone: Genes and germline are mouse. The read terminates 1 residue ahead of where the CDR3 ends, so the germline J gene completes it. The chain uses TRBV3 and TRBJ1-6; no firm D call. TRBJ1-6 is recorded as an ORF, its role being uncertain. V lost 0 bases, J lost 5 bases, and 2 bases lay in between. CDR1 is SNHLY, CDR2 FYNGKV, per germline (reference sequence). The CDR3 is 13 amino acids. Partial CDR3 DNA: TGTGCCAGCAGCTTAGCAGATAATTCGCCCCTCTAC. Translation gives CASSLADNSPLY. The full CDR3 protein is CASSLADNSPLYF.

On this clone itself: The germline and genes are mouse ones. The read falls 1 residue short of the CDR3 end, and the missing part is taken from the germline J gene. This chain connects TRBV16 to TRBJ1-4; possible D gene TRBD1, 5 bases. The CDR3 covers 15 residues. Germline CDR1 and CDR2: SGHSA and FRNQAP. The ends were cut back, 0 bases at V and 2 bases at J, with 7 bases in the middle. Partial CDR3 DNA: TGTGCAAGCAGCTTAGATGGGGGATCCAACGAAAGATTATTT. The encoded protein is CASSLDGGSNERLF. The entire CDR3 protein is CASSLDGGSNERLFF.

In the case of this clone: The gene names given are mouse names. The chain's CDR3 is CASGEGRGAETLYF. The CDR3 DNA, read in part, is TGTGCCAGCGGTGAAGGCAGGGGAGCAGAAACGCTGTAT. The rearrangement joins TRBV13-2 to TRBJ2-3, with D perhaps TRBD1 (6 bases). The CDR3 is cut off 1 residue early in the read; its end comes from the germline J gene. This CDR3 has 14 amino acids. The germline V gene encodes CDR1 NNHNN and CDR2 SYGAGS (reference sequence). Trimming shortened V by 2 bases and J by 3 bases, and 10 bases separated the two germline ends.

Of note for this clone: The germline and genes are mouse ones. From the germline J gene comes the end of the CDR3, since the read stops 1 residue before it. This chain connects TRBV12-2 to TRBJ2-3; D is ambiguous. The CDR3 is 14 residues long. V was trimmed by 0 bases and J by 0 bases, leaving 6 bases between them. Germline CDR1 and CDR2: SGHLS and HYDKME. CDR3 sequence reads: CASSLRGSAETLYF. The CDR3 bases that were read are TGTGCCAGCTCTCTCCGGGGTAGTGCAGAAACGCTGTAT.

About this clone itself: Gene and germline names: mouse. The read stops 1 residue short of the end of the CDR3; the missing end is completed from the germline J gene. The V gene is TRBV26, the J gene TRBJ2-7; maybe TRBD2 (5 bases). Trimming removed 4 bases at V and 2 bases at J, with 9 bases between. The CDR3 has 13 amino acids. The germline V gene has CDR1 KGHPV and CDR2 FQNQEV (reference sequence). The CDR3 sequence is CASSPRLPYEQYF. The CDR3 bases that were read are TGTGCCAGCAGTCCACGACTGCCCTATGAACAGTAC.

As concerns this clone: Gene names denote mouse genes. The CDR3 end is not reached by the read, which stops 1 residue before it; the germline J gene fills it in. This chain uses TRBV26 with TRBJ1-1; the match to TRBD1 covers 8 bases. V lost 4 bases and J lost 4; bases outside the gene matches: 5. Germline V gives CDR1 KGHPV, CDR2 FQNQEV (reference sequence). This CDR3 region has 14 residues. The part of the CDR3 DNA that was read is TGTGCCAGCAGTCGGACAGGGAGGGGCACAGAAGTCTTC. Translated, it gives CASSRTGRGTEVF. The entire CDR3 reads CASSRTGRGTEVFF. Filled out from reference TRBV26 and TRBJ1-1, the complete variable domain reads NSKVIQTPRYLVKGQGQKAKMRCIPEKGHPVVFWYQQNKNNEFKFLINFQNQEVLQQIDMTEKRFSAECPSNSPCSLEIQSSEAGDSALYLCASSRTGRGTEVFFGKGTRLTVV.

Comment on this clone: Mouse gene names apply. The missing CDR3 end, 1 residue past where the read stops, is filled in from the germline J gene. The V call is TRBV26, the J call TRBJ2-2, with TRBD2 matching 7 bases. The CDR3 extends over 14 amino acids. Trimming at V came to 6 bases and at J to 1 base, leaving 2 bases not matched to a gene. Germline CDR1 reads KGHPV; CDR2 reads FQNQEV (reference sequence). This chain's CDR3 is CASRDWENTGQLYF. The DNA read from the CDR3 is TGTGCCAGCAGAGACTGGGAAAACACCGGGCAGCTCTAC.

This clone has just a few counts. Mouse germline and gene names are used. The read terminates 1 residue before the CDR3 end, so the remaining end is supplied by the germline J gene. This sample also contains other DNA sequences that code for the same CDR3. The chain links TRBV26 to TRBJ2-7; TRBD1 is a possible D gene (5 bases). CDR3 length: 12 amino acids. Trimming took 3 bases from V and 4 from J, leaving 7 bases between them. Germline V gene sequence: CDR1 KGHPV, CDR2 FQNQEV (reference sequence). The covered CDR3 bases are TGTGCCAGCAGTCTTGACAGATATGAACAGTAC. Its translation is CASSLDRYEQY. The whole CDR3 reads CASSLDRYEQYF.

This clone is medium-sized by share. The germline and genes are mouse ones. Coverage ceases 1 residue before the CDR3 finishes, and the germline J gene fills in the end. This chain connects TRBV26 to TRBJ1-4; 11 positions agree with TRBD1. Germline trimming cut 4 bases from V and 3 bases from J; bases unmatched to any gene: 1. The CDR3 length is 15 residues. Germline assignment: CDR1 KGHPV and CDR2 FQNQEV (reference sequence). The CDR3 protein is CASSRGQGANERLFF. The DNA read from the CDR3 is TGTGCCAGCAGTCGGGGACAGGGGGCCAACGAAAGATTATTT.

As to this clone: Germline and genes: mouse. The read terminates 1 residue ahead of where the CDR3 ends, so the germline J gene completes it. The rearrangement uses TRBV26 and TRBJ1-2, with 9 bases identical to TRBD1. V lost 4 bases, J lost 6 bases, and 3 bases stayed unmatched. CDR3 length: 13 amino acids. The germline gives CDR1 KGHPV, CDR2 FQNQEV (reference sequence). CDR3 amino acids: CASSRGTGTDYTF. The CDR3 bases that were read are TGTGCCAGCAGTCGCGGGACAGGGACCGACTACACC.

Concerning this clone itself: Each gene name is a mouse one. The read ends 1 residue shy of where the CDR3 ends; the end is completed using the germline J gene. The chain uses TRBV14 and TRBJ2-7; 12 nucleotides match TRBD1. Germline V gene data show CDR1 as SGHDT and CDR2 as FRDEAV. This CDR3 has 14 amino acids. V lost 5 bases, J lost 7 bases, and 7 bases stayed unmatched. The sequenced part of the CDR3 DNA is TGTGCCAGCAGCCTGGGACAGGGGGCGAAAGAACAGTAC. Translation: CASSLGQGAKEQY. The whole CDR3 reads CASSLGQGAKEQYF.

Of note for this clone: The gene names here belong to mouse. The missing CDR3 end, 1 residue past where the read stops, is filled in from the germline J gene. This sequence joins TRBV16 and TRBJ2-5, with 7 bases fitting TRBD2. After removal of 4 bases from V and 0 bases from J, the junction contained 1 base not matched to a gene. Germline V gives CDR1 SGHSA, CDR2 FRNQAP. The CDR3 totals 14 residues. Here the CDR3 reads CASSSWGNQDTQYF. The covered CDR3 bases are TGTGCAAGCAGCTCCTGGGGGAACCAAGACACCCAGTAC.

Regarding this clone: Here the gene names and germline are mouse. The observed sequence ends 1 residue before the CDR3 terminus, with the missing tail filled in from the germline J gene. The V gene is TRBV26, the J gene TRBJ1-1; 7 bases are a match to TRBD1. The CDR3 totals 14 residues. The V and J ends lost 2 bases and 1 base, in that order; junction bases with no gene match: 1. CDR1 is KGHPV and CDR2 is FQNQEV in the germline V gene (reference sequence). CDR3: CASSLAGGNTEVFF. CDR3 DNA (partial): TGTGCCAGCAGTCTGGCAGGGGGAAACACAGAAGTCTTC. The whole variable domain, filled in from reference TRBV26 and TRBJ1-1, reads NSKVIQTPRYLVKGQGQKAKMRCIPEKGHPVVFWYQQNKNNEFKFLINFQNQEVLQQIDMTEKRFSAECPSNSPCSLEIQSSEAGDSALYLCASSLAGGNTEVFFGKGTRLTVV.

This clone has more than one count but fewer than ten. Genes and germline are mouse. Read sequence stops 1 residue before the CDR3 end, and the germline J gene provides the missing end. The rearrangement uses TRBV16 and TRBJ2-5, with D tentatively TRBD2 (7 bases). CDR3 length: 13 residues. V dropped 4 bases and J dropped 5 bases, with 10 bases sitting between them. Germline V CDR1 and CDR2: SGHSA, FRNQAP. Incomplete CDR3 DNA: TGTGCAAGCAGCTGGGGGGCGCCAGACACCCAGTAC. It is translated as CASSWGAPDTQY. The complete CDR3 reads CASSWGAPDTQYF.

This clone rates as medium-sized (0.01 to 0.1%). Mouse names are used for the genes. The read ends 1 residue before the CDR3 terminus; that terminus is restored from the germline J gene. The rearrangement uses TRBV14 and TRBJ2-4; 9 positions agree with TRBD1. The CDR3 runs 14 residues. V trimming: 5 bases; J trimming: 5 bases; junction bases outside the gene matches: 6. In germline, CDR1 is SGHDT, CDR2 FRDEAV. The DNA read from the CDR3 is TGTGCCAGCAGCCTACAGGGGGCAAGAAACACCTTGTAC. Translated: CASSLQGARNTLY. The whole CDR3 sequence is CASSLQGARNTLYF.

With regard to this clone: Mouse germline and gene names are used. The CDR3 end lies 1 residue beyond the end of the read and is filled in from the germline J gene. The chain combines TRBV4 with TRBJ2-3; a weak D match, TRBD2 (6 bases). V lost 3 bases to trimming and J lost 0 bases, with 10 bases between them. The germline CDR1 and CDR2 sequences are LGHDT and YNNKQL (reference sequence). The CDR3 totals 15 residues. Partial CDR3 DNA: TGTGCCAGCAGCTATGGCTGGGGTAGTGCAGAAACGCTGTAT. Its translation is CASSYGWGSAETLY. The full CDR3 is CASSYGWGSAETLYF. Supplemented by reference TRBV4 and TRBJ2-3, the full variable domain reads ETAVFQTPNYHVTQVGNEVSFNCKQTLGHDTMYWYKQDSKKLLKIMFSYNNKQLIVNETVPRRFSPQSSDKAHLNLRIKSVEPEDSAVYLCASSYGWGSAETLYFGSGTRLTVL.

A note on this clone: Mouse names are used for the genes. The CDR3 extends 1 residue past the end of the read, so its final part is completed from the germline J gene. The gene calls are TRBV16 and TRBJ2-4; no clear D. V was cut by 0 bases and J by 2 bases, with 6 bases left in between. The CDR3 runs to 14 residues. CDR1 is SGHSA and CDR2 is FRNQAP in the germline V gene. The CDR3 loop is CASSLEADQNTLYF. The DNA read from the CDR3 is TGTGCAAGCAGCTTAGAAGCGGATCAAAACACCTTGTAC.

This clone was detected a few times. Mouse names are used for the genes. The read falls 1 residue short of the CDR3 end, and the missing part is taken from the germline J gene. Distinct nucleotide sequences in the sample also encode this CDR3. The V and J genes are TRBV26 and TRBJ2-5, with D unresolved. This CDR3 comprises 14 residues. The germline gives CDR1 KGHPV, CDR2 FQNQEV (reference sequence). V dropped 4 bases and J dropped 0 bases, with 8 bases sitting between them. The CDR3 sequence: CASSRTVNQDTQYF. The sequenced CDR3 bases are TGTGCCAGCAGTCGGACGGTTAACCAAGACACCCAGTAC.

As regards this clone: Gene names follow the mouse nomenclature. The read gets to within 1 residue of the CDR3 end, and the germline J gene fills in the rest. V and J are TRBV1 and TRBJ1-6, with TRBD1 matching over 9 bases. TRBJ1-6 is reported as an ORF; its role is uncertain. The J segment lost 8 bases and the V segment lost 3 bases, leaving 5 bases of the junction unmatched. The germline CDR1 and CDR2 sequences are NSQYPW and LRSPGD (reference sequence). The CDR3 covers 15 residues. The part of the CDR3 DNA that was read is TGCACCTGCAGTGCTCGGGACAGGGAAGATTCGCCCCTCTAC. This encodes CTCSARDREDSPLY. The entire CDR3 reads CTCSARDREDSPLYF.

Details on this clone: Genes and germline are mouse. The read finishes 1 residue shy of the CDR3 end, and the germline J gene is used to complete it. The chain links TRBV3 to TRBJ1-4, with D possibly being TRBD1 (6 bases). Per the germline V gene, CDR1 is SNHLY and CDR2 is FYNGKV (reference sequence). This CDR3 has 15 residues. The V end lost 2 bases, the J end lost 2 bases, and 9 bases lay between the germline ends. CDR3 amino acids: CASSLRGTSNERLFF. The DNA read from the CDR3 is TGTGCCAGCAGCTTAAGGGGGACCTCCAACGAAAGATTATTT.

To note about this clone: Mouse names are used for the genes. The CDR3 here is CASSRDNQGISNERLFF. The sequenced CDR3 bases are TGTGCTAGCAGTAGAGATAACCAGGGGATTTCCAACGAAAGATTATTT. J is TRBJ1-4 and V is TRBV17; a weak D match, TRBD1 (6 bases). The read stops 1 residue short of the end of the CDR3; the missing end is completed from the germline J gene. V lost 0 bases and J 0 bases, leaving 11 bases between the germline ends. CDR3 length: 17 residues. Germline V gene sequence: CDR1 MNHDT, CDR2 YYDKIL. Complete variable domain (other parts from reference TRBV17 and TRBJ1-4): DTTVKQNPRYKLARVGKPVNLICSQTMNHDTMYWYQKKPNQAPKLLLFYYDKILNREADTFEKFQSSRPNNSFCSLYIGSAGLEYSAMYLCASSRDNQGISNERLFFGHGTKLSVL.

As to this clone: Germline and genes here are mouse. The read ends 1 residue shy of where the CDR3 ends; the end is completed using the germline J gene. Other DNA sequences in this specimen translate into the identical CDR3. V and J are TRBV26 and TRBJ1-2; 7 nucleotides align to TRBD1. The CDR3 contains 14 residues. With V trimmed by 3 bases and J by 0 bases, 1 base remained unmatched. Germline V gene sequence: CDR1 KGHPV, CDR2 FQNQEV (reference sequence). The CDR3 spells CASSLQGANSDYTF. The CDR3 DNA, read in part, is TGTGCCAGCAGTCTTCAGGGGGCAAACTCCGACTACACC.

This clone is deemed medium-sized. The gene symbols are mouse symbols. The read halts 1 residue ahead of the CDR3 end, with the missing end drawn from the germline J gene. V gene TRBV31 combines with J gene TRBJ2-7, with TRBD2 matching over 8 bases. CDR3 length: 13 amino acids. Germline CDR1 GKSSPN, CDR2 SITVG. V dropped 0 bases and J dropped 4; count of bases not matched to a gene: 2. The DNA read from the CDR3 is TGTGCCTGGAGTCTATCTGGGGGGTATGAACAGTAC. Translation: CAWSLSGGYEQY. The full CDR3 sequence reads CAWSLSGGYEQYF.

In its sample, this clone was seen a few times. The gene symbols are mouse symbols. The missing CDR3 end, 1 residue past where the read stops, is filled in from the germline J gene. V is TRBV13-3 and J is TRBJ2-5; TRBD1 matches at 11 bases. The CDR3 has 16 residues. Germline-derived CDR1 and CDR2 are NNHDY and SYVADS. The V and J ends lost 2 bases and 4 bases, in that order; junction bases with no gene match: 6. CDR3 sequence reads: CASSESGTGGKDTQYF. The sequenced part of the CDR3 DNA is TGTGCCAGCAGTGAGTCCGGGACAGGGGGAAAAGACACCCAGTAC.

As to this clone: Germline and genes here are mouse. The read terminates 1 residue before the CDR3 end, so the remaining end is supplied by the germline J gene. V usage is TRBV14 and J usage is TRBJ2-5; TRBD2 might be the D (6 bases). The CDR3 spans 14 residues. The V gene's germline CDR1 is SGHDT and CDR2 FRDEAV. Between the trimmed V and J ends, which lost 0 bases and 3 bases, there was a span of 8 bases. The CDR3 sequence: CASSFSGGQDTQYF. CDR3 DNA, as far as it was read: TGTGCCAGCAGTTTCTCCGGGGGGCAAGACACCCAGTAC.

This clone appeared a few times. The germline and genes are mouse ones. Other DNA sequences in this sample translate to the same CDR3. CDR3 region: CASSLGLGGREQYF. CDR3 DNA, as far as it was read: TGTGCCAGCAGTCTCGGACTGGGGGGGCGGGAACAGTAC. The V and J genes are TRBV26 and TRBJ2-7, with 13 positions matching TRBD2. The read is 1 residue too short to cover the CDR3 end, so that end is filled in from the germline J gene. The CDR3 is 14 amino acids. Germline lookup yields CDR1 KGHPV and CDR2 FQNQEV (reference sequence). The trim removed 3 bases at V and 7 bases at J, leaving 3 bases unmatched.

About this clone: All gene names here are mouse names. The DNA ends 1 residue before the CDR3 does, and the rest of the CDR3 is filled in from the germline J gene. This rearrangement joins TRBV5 to TRBJ2-3; no clear D. The germline V gene encodes CDR1 LGHNA and CDR2 YNLKQL (reference sequence). The CDR3 extends over 13 amino acids. V lost 0 bases, J lost 1 base, and 2 bases lay in between. CDR3 DNA, as far as it was read: TGTGCCAGCAGCCAAGAGGGTGCAGAAACGCTGTAT. Translation gives CASSQEGAETLY. From start to end, the CDR3 is CASSQEGAETLYF.

Comments on this clone: These gene names are mouse names. Read coverage stops 1 residue before the CDR3 terminus; the germline J gene supplies the remainder. The chain is built from TRBV29 and TRBJ1-4; no reliable D call. Looked up from germline, CDR1 is MSHET and CDR2 is SYDVDS. This CDR3 region has 16 residues. V was trimmed by 0 bases and J by 0 bases, leaving 8 bases between them. CDR3 loop: CASSLSKVFSNERLFF. The sequenced CDR3 bases are TGTGCTAGCAGTTTATCGAAGGTATTTTCCAACGAAAGATTATTT.

A word on this clone: Gene names and germline match the mouse. The sequenced part of the CDR3 DNA is TGTGCCAGCAGCCACAGGGAGGGCACCTTGTAC. Its protein is CASSHREGTLY. The whole CDR3 is CASSHREGTLYF. The J gene is TRBJ2-4, the V gene TRBV26; D might be TRBD1 (6 bases). Coverage ceases 1 residue before the CDR3 finishes, and the germline J gene fills in the end. The CDR3 extends over 12 amino acids. Trimming removed 6 bases from V and 8 bases from J, with 12 bases in between. CDR1 KGHPV and CDR2 FQNQEV come from the germline V gene (reference sequence).

Concerning this clone itself: These gene names are mouse names. From the germline J gene comes the end of the CDR3, since the read stops 1 residue before it. This chain links TRBV31 with TRBJ2-5; D is perhaps TRBD2 (6 bases). The germline V gene has CDR1 GKSSPN and CDR2 SITVG. V was cut by 0 bases and J by 1 base, with 8 bases left in between. The CDR3 sequence is 14 residues long. CDR3 loop: CAWSLGGYQDTQYF. CDR3 DNA, as far as it was read: TGTGCCTGGAGTCTCGGGGGGTACCAAGACACCCAGTAC.